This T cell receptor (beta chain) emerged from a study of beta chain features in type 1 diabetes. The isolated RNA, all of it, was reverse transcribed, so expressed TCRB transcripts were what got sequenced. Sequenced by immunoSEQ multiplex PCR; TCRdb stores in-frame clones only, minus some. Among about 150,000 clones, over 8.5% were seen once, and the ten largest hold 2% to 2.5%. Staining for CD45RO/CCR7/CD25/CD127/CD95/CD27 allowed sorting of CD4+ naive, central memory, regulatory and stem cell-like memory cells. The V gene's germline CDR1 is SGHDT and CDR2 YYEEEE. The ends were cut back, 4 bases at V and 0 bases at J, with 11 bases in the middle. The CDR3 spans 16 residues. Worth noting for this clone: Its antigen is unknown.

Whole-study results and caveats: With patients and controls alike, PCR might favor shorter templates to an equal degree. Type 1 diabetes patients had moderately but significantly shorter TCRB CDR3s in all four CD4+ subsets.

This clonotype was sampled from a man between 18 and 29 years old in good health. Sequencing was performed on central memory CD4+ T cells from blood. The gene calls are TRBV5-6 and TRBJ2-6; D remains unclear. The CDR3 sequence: CASSAVSVSGANVLTF. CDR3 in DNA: TGTGCCAGCAGCGCAGTCTCCGTCTCTGGGGCCAACGTCCTGACTTTC.